This record concerns one T cell receptor beta chain sequence. This entry comes from a study of CXCR3-negative and CXCR3-positive naive CD8 T cells. All TRB cDNA libraries came from 5' RACE performed with UMI labels. TCRdb reprocessed the 5' RACE reads, with one entry per CDR3 protein and no DNA. The sample has around 50,000 distinct CDR3 sequences. The germline V gene encodes CDR1 LGHDT and CDR2 YNNKEL (reference sequence). CDR3 size: 17 residues. This TCR was recovered from a human donor in good health. Some clones in this sample may be carry-over from other donors' samples. The chain employs TRBV3-1 and TRBJ2-3; TCRdb lists TRBD2, though no DNA is available to test this call. Material: naive CXCR3- CD8+ T cells from blood. Specified subset: CD45RO-CCR7+CD27+CD95- naive CD8+ T cells lacking CXCR3 (TNR3-). The CDR3 reads CASSQDLAGASTDTQYF.